These 11 T cell receptor beta chains were all obtained from the same sample, sequenced in a study of T cells in Graves' hyperthyroidism and ophthalmopathy. Regions amplified from RNA transcripts were the TCR beta CDR3 regions. TCR CDR3 regions were first amplified by RT-PCR with HTBI primers. TCRdb processed the multiplex PCR reads anew with MiXCR; each CDR3 protein has one entry. This table has 350,000 to 500,000 distinct CDR3 sequences, about an eighth appearing once. Sequenced material: blood. The receptors derive from a woman aged 18-29 years with Graves' hyperthyroidism.

This clonotype occurred many times. The chain links TRBV5-1 to TRBJ2-2, with 10 nucleotides matching TRBD1. This CDR3 spans 15 amino acids. CDR1 is SGHRS, CDR2 YFSETQ, per germline. The J segment lost 6 bases and the V segment lost 1 base, leaving 3 bases of the junction unmatched. In nucleotides, the CDR3 is TGCGCCAGCAGCTTGACGGACAGGGGGGCCGGGGAGCTGTTTTTT. The encoded protein is CASSLTDRGAGELFF.

This clonotype was detected many times. This chain's CDR3 is CASNTREYNEQFF. CDR3 nucleotide sequence: TGTGCCAGCAACACTAGGGAGTACAATGAGCAGTTCTTC. V usage is TRBV6-2 or TRBV6-3 and J usage is TRBJ2-1, with a weak D call TRBD2 (5 bases). The ends were cut back, 7 bases at V and 4 bases at J, with 11 bases in the middle. From germline, CDR1 is MNHEY and CDR2 SVGEGT. There are 13 residues in the CDR3.

This clonotype has at least ten counts. This chain joins TRBV20-1 and TRBJ2-1, with unresolved D. CDR1 and CDR2 (germline): DFQATT, SNEGSKA (reference sequence). The CDR3 extends over 12 amino acids. V dropped 3 bases and J dropped 14 bases, with 17 bases sitting between them. CDR3 residues: CSARGEDRAKFF. In DNA, the CDR3 is TGCAGTGCTAGGGGTGAAGACCGAGCAAAGTTCTTC.

There are many counts of this clonotype. This chain connects TRBV3-1 to TRBJ2-7, with 10 bases identical to TRBD2. Germline V CDR1 and CDR2: LGHDT, YNNKEL (reference sequence). This CDR3 comprises 16 residues. Germline trimming cut 5 bases from V and 4 bases from J; bases unmatched to any gene: 11. CDR3 coding DNA: TGTGCCAGCAGCTATCGCCTAGCGGGAGAAAAGTACGAGCAGTACTTC. Protein sequence: CASSYRLAGEKYEQYF.

The chain recombines TRBV12-3 or TRBV12-4 with TRBJ2-7, with D possibly being TRBD2 (6 bases). The CDR3 contains 15 residues. V lost 3 bases, J lost 1 base, and 13 bases lay in between. The CDR3 DNA sequence: TGTGCCAGCAGTTTTGGTGCCGGGGGATCCTACGAGCAGTACTTC. It specifies CASSFGAGGSYEQYF.

This clonotype showed up just a few times. The CDR3 DNA follows: TGCGCCAGCAGCCAAGCCTTTAGTAGCGGGAGAGATCGTGAGCAGTTCTTC. Its protein is CASSQAFSSGRDREQFF. The rearrangement joins TRBV4-1 to TRBJ2-1, with 9 bases fitting TRBD2. V lost 1 base to trimming and J lost 9 bases; unmatched junction nucleotides: 13. The CDR3 has 17 residues. Looked up from germline, CDR1 is MGHRA and CDR2 is YSYEKL.

This clonotype was recorded a few times. The chain has TRBV14 and TRBJ1-1; unclear D gene. This CDR3 is built from 8 residues. Trimming removed 11 bases at V and 10 bases at J, with 8 bases between. Germline V lookup: CDR1 SGHDN, CDR2 FVKESK. CDR3 coding DNA: TGTGCCCGCCTGGGAGCTTTCTTT. This encodes CARLGAFF.

This clonotype was detected many times. V usage is TRBV7-2 and J usage is TRBJ1-2; 7 bases agree with TRBD1. The CDR3 has 15 amino acids. The V segment lost 1 base and the J segment 2 bases; nucleotides outside the gene matches: 4. CDR1 and CDR2 (germline): SGHTA, FQGNSA. CDR3 sequence reads: CASSLDNRGNYGYTF. As DNA, the CDR3 is TGTGCCAGCAGCTTAGATAACAGGGGAAACTATGGCTACACCTTC.

This clonotype has a count of ten or more. This chain connects TRBV3-1 to TRBJ2-7; TRBD2 agrees at 13 bases. The length of the CDR3 is 15 residues. V shed 4 bases and J 7 bases; nucleotides not matched to a gene: 7. Germline CDR1 LGHDT, CDR2 YNNKEL (reference sequence). DNA of the CDR3: TGTGCCAGCAGCCCTGGACTAGCGGGAGCTGAGGAGCAGTACTTC. Amino acids: CASSPGLAGAEEQYF.

At least ten counts were recorded for this clonotype. This chain joins TRBV6-1 and TRBJ2-7, with D possibly matching TRBD1 (5 bases). Germline V gives CDR1 MNHNS, CDR2 SASEGT. V dropped 5 bases and J dropped 3 bases, with 11 bases sitting between them. There are 13 residues in the CDR3. The CDR3 DNA is TGTGCCAGCAGTAAACAGGAACACTACGAGCAGTACTTC. Translating it yields CASSKQEHYEQYF.

This clonotype was observed at least ten times. This chain links TRBV12-3 or TRBV12-4 with TRBJ1-6; 8 bases are shared with TRBD1. CDR3 length: 14 amino acids. The ends lost 3 bases at V and 9 bases at J; junction bases unmatched: 4. CDR3: CASSLSRGLSPLHF. In DNA, the CDR3 is TGTGCCAGCAGTTTGAGCAGGGGGCTTTCACCCCTCCACTTT.